This TCR beta chain is drawn from a study of cytomegalovirus exposure and HLA in healthy donors. General study points: Overall, approximately 150 TCR beta chains were annotated as cytomegalovirus-associated.

Germline CDR1 is SGDLS and CDR2 is YYNGEE. With 0 bases removed from V and 5 bases from J, the gap between germline ends came to 18 bases. The CDR3 contains 17 residues. A remark on this clone: No antigen is known for it.

Method: immunoSEQ multiplex PCR; TCRdb's copy keeps in-frame clones and lacks some. The sample shows more than 300,000 clones, 80% to 90% of them seen only once. The V call is TRBV9, the J call TRBJ2-1; perhaps TRBD2 as D (6 bases). Input material: PBMCs. This clonotype was sampled from a woman aged 18-30 years in good health and CMV-seronegative. CDR3 protein: CASSVGVGRLADNEQFF. CDR3 DNA: TGTGCCAGCAGCGTAGGGGTGGGGAGGTTGGCGGACAATGAGCAGTTCTTC.